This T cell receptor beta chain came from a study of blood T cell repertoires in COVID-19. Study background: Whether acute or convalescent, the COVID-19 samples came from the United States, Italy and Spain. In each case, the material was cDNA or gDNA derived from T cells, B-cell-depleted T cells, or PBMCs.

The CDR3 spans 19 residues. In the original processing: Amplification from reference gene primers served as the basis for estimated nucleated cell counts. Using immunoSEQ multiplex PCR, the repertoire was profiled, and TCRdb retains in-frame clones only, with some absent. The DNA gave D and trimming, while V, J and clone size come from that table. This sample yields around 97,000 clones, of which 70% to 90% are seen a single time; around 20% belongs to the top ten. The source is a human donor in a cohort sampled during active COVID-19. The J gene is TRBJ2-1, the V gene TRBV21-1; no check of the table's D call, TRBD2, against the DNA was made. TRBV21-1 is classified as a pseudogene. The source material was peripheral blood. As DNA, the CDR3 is TGTGCCAGCAGCGGGAGCCTTCTAGAGCATAAGAAACCAAACAATGAGCAGTTCTTC. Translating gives CASSGSLLEHKKPNNEQFF.